These T cell receptor beta chains were read from a single sample in a study of blood T cell repertoires in COVID-19. The data were produced by immunoSEQ multiplex PCR, yet TCRdb's version contains in-frame clones alone and is incomplete. Of around 240,000 clones listed, about 82% are singletons. Sequences were obtained from PBMCs or T cells enriched from blood (not recorded which). The receptors were sampled from a woman aged 50 to 60 who had recovered from COVID-19. CDR3s include the opening cysteine and the closing phenylalanine or tryptophan. The order of the fields is clone size, D gene, J gene, V gene, CDR3 protein, CDR3 DNA. A D gene is named only where the DNA matches it firmly. The listing skips clone size in some rows; elsewhere it reads once, few, many or a size class.

once	TRBD2	TRBJ2-3	TRBV30	CAWSVLGLATDTQYF	TGTGCCTGGAGTGTCTTGGGACTAGCCACAGATACGCAGTATTTT
NA	TRBD1	TRBJ2-4	TRBV2	CASRVSGGKNIQYF	TGTGCCAGCAGAGTCTCAGGGGGCAAAAACATTCAGTACTTC
NA	NA	TRBJ1-2	TRBV21-1	CASSKYEGPPHTNYGYTF	TGTGCCAGCAGCAAATACGAGGGTCCCCCTCATACCAACTATGGCTACACCTTC
NA	TRBD1	TRBJ2-6	TRBV5-8	CASSVTGGITGANVLTF	TGTGCCAGCAGCGTGACAGGGGGGATAACTGGGGCCAACGTCCTGACTTTC
NA	NA	TRBJ2-5	TRBV5-1	CASSLPTVETQYF	TGCGCCAGCAGCTTGCCTACTGTGGAGACCCAGTACTTC
NA	NA	TRBJ1-5	TRBV15	CATSLPGGGVPQHF	TGTGCCACCAGCTTACCCGGCGGGGGTGTGCCCCAGCATTTT
once	TRBD1	TRBJ2-4	TRBV7-2	CAITGGSSKNIQYF	TGTGCCATAACAGGGGGGAGTTCCAAAAACATTCAGTACTTC
NA	TRBD1	TRBJ1-2	TRBV3-1/TRBV3-2	CASSHDRVHGYTF	TGTGCCAGCAGCCACGACAGGGTTCATGGCTACACCTTC
NA	TRBD1	TRBJ1-2	TRBV12-3/TRBV12-4	CASSLGQVFGYTF	TGTGCCAGCAGTTTGGGACAGGTTTTTGGCTACACCTTC
NA	NA	TRBJ2-7	TRBV6-5	CAVLARGAASYEQYF	TGTGCCGTACTGGCCCGGGGGGCGGCCTCCTACGAGCAGTACTTC
NA	TRBD1	TRBJ1-2	TRBV4-3	CASSQDRTGYLVSGYTF	TGCGCCAGCAGCCAAGATAGGACAGGGTATTTAGTTTCTGGCTACACCTTC
NA	TRBD1	TRBJ1-5	TRBV28	CASSHPFGTGLGQPQHF	TGTGCCAGCAGTCACCCCTTTGGGACAGGGCTCGGTCAGCCCCAGCATTTT
NA	NA	TRBJ1-4	TRBV4-3	CASSQGLRGANEKLFF	TGCGCCAGCAGCCAAGGTCTCCGGGGGGCTAATGAAAAACTGTTTTTT
NA	NA	TRBJ2-1	TRBV7-9	CASSQDSIFALTPNEQFF	TGTGCCAGCAGCCAGGACTCAATCTTCGCTCTAACACCCAATGAGCAGTTCTTC
NA	TRBD1	TRBJ2-7	TRBV11-2	CASSAAGTATYEQYF	TGTGCCAGCAGCGCCGCCGGGACAGCCACCTACGAGCAGTACTTC
NA	NA	TRBJ2-2	TRBV19	CATTDTNTGELFF	TGTGCCACTACGGACACTAACACCGGGGAGCTGTTTTTT
NA	NA	TRBJ1-3	TRBV7-2	CASSLSSGNSGNTIYF	TGTGCCAGCAGCTTAAGTAGCGGTAACTCTGGAAACACCATATATTTT
NA	TRBD1	TRBJ1-6	TRBV10-3	CAISDVSGRGNSPLHF	TGTGCCATCAGTGACGTTAGCGGCAGGGGGAATTCACCCCTCCACTTT
NA	NA	TRBJ2-7	TRBV19	CASSFWGPNYEQYF	TGTGCCAGTAGTTTCTGGGGCCCGAACTACGAGCAGTACTTC
NA	NA	TRBJ1-2	TRBV7-2	CASSPLVGDYGYTF	TGTGCCAGCAGCCCACTAGTGGGTGACTATGGCTACACCTTC
NA	NA	TRBJ2-5	TRBV19	CASSIDLSERRAQYF	TGTGCCAGTAGTATAGATCTTTCGGAGAGACGGGCCCAGTACTTC
NA	NA	TRBJ1-2	TRBV5-1	CASSLGLGTRDYYGYTF	TGCGCCAGCAGCTTGGGGCTGGGAACGAGGGACTACTATGGCTACACCTTC
NA	NA	TRBJ2-7	TRBV30	CAWSGTHRVRGRVDEQYF	TGTGCCTGGAGCGGGACACATAGGGTACGGGGAAGGGTCGACGAGCAGTACTTC
NA	TRBD2	TRBJ2-2	TRBV11-3	CASSLRGAGGELFF	TGTGCCAGCAGCTTGCGGGGGGCCGGCGGGGAGCTGTTTTTT
NA	NA	TRBJ2-1	TRBV5-4	CASSLGGDSVTNEQFF	TGTGCCAGCAGCTTGGGGGGGGACAGCGTAACTAATGAGCAGTTCTTC
NA	TRBD1	TRBJ1-5	TRBV7-2	CASSLGGQGPNQPQHF	TGTGCCAGCAGCTTAGGGGGACAGGGCCCCAATCAGCCCCAGCATTTT
NA	TRBD2	TRBJ2-1	TRBV6-5	CASSYELAGDNEQFF	TGTGCCAGCAGTTACGAGTTAGCGGGGGACAATGAGCAGTTCTTC
NA	NA	TRBJ1-3	TRBV10-2	CASRQGGSGNTIYF	TGCGCCAGCAGACAGGGTGGGTCTGGAAACACCATATATTTT
NA	NA	TRBJ2-7	TRBV29-1	CSVAGAAYEQYF	TGCAGCGTAGCTGGAGCAGCCTACGAGCAGTACTTC
NA	NA	TRBJ1-6	TRBV30	CAWKARNSPLHF	TGTGCCTGGAAGGCCAGGAATTCACCCCTCCACTTT
NA	NA	TRBJ2-5	TRBV28	CASSLAVQTQYF	TGTGCCAGCAGTTTAGCGGTCCAGACCCAGTACTTC
NA	NA	TRBJ1-2	TRBV9	CASSATGQNYGYTF	TGTGCCAGCAGCGCAACTGGACAGAACTATGGCTACACCTTC
NA	NA	TRBJ1-4	TRBV28	CASSLLSGNHEKLFF	TGTGCCAGCAGTTTATTGTCAGGGAACCATGAAAAACTGTTTTTT
NA	TRBD1	TRBJ2-1	TRBV9	CASSGGTGHRNEQFF	TGTGCCAGCAGCGGGGGGACAGGGCATCGGAATGAGCAGTTCTTC
NA	NA	TRBJ2-1	TRBV3-1/TRBV3-2	CASSRARGGNEQFF	TGTGCCAGCAGCCGAGCTAGAGGGGGCAATGAGCAGTTCTTC
NA	NA	TRBJ1-1	TRBV30	CAWSVNRVLGGDTEAFF	TGTGCCTGGAGTGTAAATAGAGTGTTAGGGGGGGACACTGAAGCTTTCTTT
NA	NA	TRBJ2-6	TRBV3-1/TRBV3-2	CASSHSSGANVLTF	TGTGCCAGCAGCCACAGCTCTGGGGCCAACGTCCTGACTTTC
NA	TRBD2	TRBJ2-7	TRBV7-9	CASSYHTSGRRSEQYF	TGTGCCAGCAGCTATCATACTAGCGGGAGAAGATCCGAGCAGTACTTC
NA	NA	TRBJ2-1	TRBV7-9	CASRSGDEQFF	TGTGCCAGCAGGTCGGGGGATGAGCAGTTCTTC
NA	TRBD1	TRBJ2-7	TRBV6-2/TRBV6-3	CASSYSPGTVYEQYF	TGTGCCAGCAGTTATTCTCCCGGGACAGTCTACGAGCAGTACTTC
NA	TRBD2	TRBJ2-5	TRBV5-6	CASSYMTSGGYQETQYF	TGTGCCAGCAGCTACATGACTAGCGGGGGGTACCAAGAGACCCAGTACTTC
NA	TRBD2	TRBJ2-2	TRBV11-2	CASTPRGTSGLFNTGELFF	TGTGCCAGCACCCCCCGGGGGACTAGCGGGCTCTTTAACACCGGGGAGCTGTTTTTT
NA	TRBD1	TRBJ1-6	TRBV6-5	CASSTRDRVGSPLHF	TGTGCCAGCAGTACCCGGGACAGGGTAGGGTCACCCCTCCACTTT
once	NA	TRBJ1-4	TRBV4-3	CASSQESNPTTNEKLFF	TGCGCCAGCAGCCAAGAAAGCAACCCTACAACTAATGAAAAACTGTTTTTT
NA	NA	TRBJ1-1	TRBV7-3	CASNPTGGGHTEAFF	TGTGCCAGCAACCCCACGGGCGGGGGACACACTGAAGCTTTCTTT
NA	NA	TRBJ1-2	TRBV12-3/TRBV12-4	CASSLEEAFGYTF	TGTGCCAGCAGTTTAGAAGAGGCGTTTGGCTACACCTTC
once	TRBD2	TRBJ2-1	TRBV2	CASSRAGGIREQFF	TGTGCCAGCAGTCGAGCGGGGGGGATCCGCGAGCAGTTCTTC
NA	NA	TRBJ1-1	TRBV27	CANDQGLTTEAFF	TGTGCCAACGACCAGGGTCTAACCACTGAAGCTTTCTTT
NA	NA	TRBJ2-5	TRBV9	CASSPRQAGLETQYF	TGTGCCAGCAGCCCCCGGCAGGCGGGGCTGGAGACCCAGTACTTC
NA	TRBD2	TRBJ2-7	TRBV30	CAWSAWLAGGPGQYF	TGTGCCTGGAGCGCCTGGCTAGCGGGAGGGCCCGGGCAGTACTTC
NA	TRBD1	TRBJ2-7	TRBV6-1	CASSANPGGQVYEQYF	TGTGCCAGCAGTGCTAACCCGGGCGGACAGGTATACGAGCAGTACTTC
NA	TRBD1	TRBJ1-2	TRBV6-5	CASNQRTGGGYGYTF	TGTGCCAGCAACCAGCGGACAGGGGGTGGCTATGGCTACACCTTC
NA	NA	TRBJ1-1	TRBV7-2	CASSWYNMNTEAFF	TGTGCCAGCAGCTGGTACAACATGAACACTGAAGCTTTCTTT
NA	NA	TRBJ2-1	TRBV7-2	CASSLAVRIEQFF	TGTGCCAGCAGCTTAGCGGTGCGGATTGAGCAGTTCTTC
NA	NA	TRBJ1-1	TRBV6-4	CASSEGVDTEAFF	TGTGCCAGCAGTGAAGGGGTGGACACTGAAGCTTTCTTT